The 29 T cell receptor beta chains in this list originate from one sample, sequenced in a study of CD8+CD57+ T cells in acquired aplastic anemia. Researchers used genomic DNA as the template to profile TCR beta VDJ and CDR3. TCRdb used MiXCR to reprocess the reads, holding one entry per CDR3 protein. The sample contains about 180,000 distinct CDR3 sequences, around 45% of which appear only once. The sample consisted of sorted CD4+, CD8+, or CD8+CD57+ T cells (not recorded which) from PBMCs. These receptors all come from a human donor in good health.

This rearrangement joins TRBV19 to TRBJ1-1; 7 bases fit TRBD1. Germline CDR1 LNHDA, CDR2 SQIVND (reference sequence). The CDR3 consists of 14 residues. J was trimmed by 2 bases and V by 4 bases; bases with no gene match: 4. CDR3 coding DNA: TGTGCCAGTAGTACGGACAGGTTAAACACTGAAGCTTTCTTT. This encodes CASSTDRLNTEAFF.

The chain links TRBV15 to TRBJ2-1; 9 bases are a match to TRBD1. Trimming took 2 bases from V and 7 from J; bases not matched to a gene: 6. This CDR3 has 15 residues. The V gene's germline CDR1 is LNHNV and CDR2 YYDKDF (reference sequence). The CDR3 protein is CATSRLGQGGNEQFF. In nucleotides, the CDR3 is TGTGCCACCAGCAGACTGGGACAGGGAGGAAATGAGCAGTTCTTC.

With respect to this clonotype: This may arise from a read error, as a much more abundant clone is one base away. Since the CDR3 does not end with the conserved phenylalanine or tryptophan, this likely comes from a read error. CDR3 in amino acids: CSARDRKARSYNEQFL. The CDR3 DNA reads as TGCAGTGCTAGAGATCGGAAAGCGCGTTCCTACAATGAGCAGTTCCTC. This chain uses TRBV20-1 with TRBJ2-1; D call uncertain. V was trimmed by 0 bases and J by 1 base, leaving 13 bases between them. The CDR3 extends over 16 amino acids. The V gene's germline CDR1 is DFQATT and CDR2 SNEGSKA (reference sequence).

The genes are TRBV2 and TRBJ2-3; the D is unclear. CDR3 size: 13 residues. Per germline, CDR1 SNHLY and CDR2 FYNNEI. The V gene lost 6 bases and the J gene lost 1 base, with 8 bases spanning the gap. The CDR3 sequence: CASRVEGTDTQYF. In nucleotides, the CDR3 is TGTGCCAGCAGGGTGGAAGGCACAGATACGCAGTATTTT.

This clonotype showed up just a few times. At one end, the junction sequence differs from germline, possibly due to a read error. V and J are TRBV5-1 and TRBJ2-2; the D gene is possibly TRBD1 (6 bases). Germline V gene sequence: CDR1 SGHRS, CDR2 YFSETQ. This CDR3 spans 17 amino acids. CDR3 residues: CASSSRGWGLDTGEMFF. CDR3 nucleotides: TGCGCCAGCAGCTCCCGAGGGTGGGGGCTAGACACCGGGGAGATGTTTTTT.

The chain combines TRBV10-3 with TRBJ1-3; possibly TRBD1 for D (5 bases). The CDR3 is 13 residues long. Germline V gene lookup returns CDR1 ENHRY and CDR2 SYGVKD. Trimming shortened V by 8 bases and J by 4 bases, and 12 bases separated the two germline ends. Here the CDR3 reads CAIGSTVGNTIYF. Written as DNA, the CDR3 is TGTGCCATCGGCTCGACAGTAGGAAACACCATATATTTT.

The chain uses TRBV19 and TRBJ2-1; 8 bases map to TRBD2. The CDR3 consists of 14 residues. V lost 7 bases, J lost 4 bases, and 6 bases stayed unmatched. Germline CDR1 reads LNHDA; CDR2 reads SQIVND (reference sequence). The CDR3 nucleotides are TGTGCCAGTACTGCGGGGGGCGTTTACAATGAGCAGTTCTTC. It specifies CASTAGGVYNEQFF.

The chain uses TRBV5-1 and TRBJ1-6; D remains ambiguous. The ends were cut back, 1 base at V and 6 bases at J, with 14 bases in the middle. This CDR3 spans 16 amino acids. Germline values: CDR1 SGHRS, CDR2 YFSETQ. CDR3 in DNA: TGCGCCAGCAGCTTGTTGAGCGGTGGTGGTAATTCACCCCTCCACTTT. It encodes CASSLLSGGGNSPLHF.

The chain combines TRBV7-3 with TRBJ2-6, with D unresolved. The CDR3 consists of 16 residues. CDR1 and CDR2 from the germline V gene are SGHTA and FQGTGA. Trimming pared 2 bases from V and 2 bases from J, leaving 10 bases between. CDR3 sequence reads: CASSLGLLTGANVLTF. Written as DNA, the CDR3 is TGTGCCAGCAGCTTAGGCTTACTGACTGGGGCCAACGTCCTGACTTTC.

A remark on this clonotype: Its ends do not fully match the called genes, so a read error is possible. CDR3 sequence (DNA): TGCGCCACCAGTGATTTGTATTCGCCTACCAATGAGCAGCTCTTT. This translates into CATSDLYSPTNEQLF. This chain connects TRBV24-1 to TRBJ2-1, with D unclear. The CDR3 extends over 15 amino acids. Germline CDR1 and CDR2: KGHDR and SFDVKD.

This clonotype has a count of ten or more. The V gene is TRBV11-2, the J gene TRBJ1-2; possible D gene TRBD1, 5 bases. The germline V gene has CDR1 SGHAT and CDR2 FQNNGV. Trimming removed 5 bases at V and 5 bases at J, with 15 bases between. The CDR3 covers 14 residues. In DNA form, the CDR3 reads TGTGCCAGCAGCCGACCGGGGCTTTTATATGGCTACACCTTC. This translates into CASSRPGLLYGYTF.

Notes on this clonotype: A single base separates this from a much larger clone, so it may be a read error. The chain joins TRBV5-1 to TRBJ2-3; D might be TRBD2 (6 bases). Looked up from germline, CDR1 is SGHRS and CDR2 is YFSETQ. This CDR3 is built from 13 residues. The CDR3: CASSRTSTETQYF. As DNA, the CDR3 is TGCGCCAGCAGCCGCACTAGCACAGAGACGCAGTATTTT.

This clonotype was seen many times. The chain links TRBV11-3 to TRBJ2-5; D is perhaps TRBD2 (7 bases). Per germline, CDR1 SGHNT and CDR2 YENEEA. V lost 5 bases, J lost 4 bases, and 11 bases lay in between. This CDR3 contains 13 residues. CDR3 in amino acids: CASSQRGGETQYF. CDR3 in DNA: TGTGCCAGCAGCCAGAGGGGGGGAGAGACCCAGTACTTC.

V usage is TRBV2 and J usage is TRBJ1-2; 12 bases fit TRBD1. V shed 10 bases and J 6 bases; nucleotides not matched to a gene: 6. The germline CDR1 and CDR2 sequences are SNHLY and FYNNEI. CDR3 length: 13 amino acids. The DNA of the CDR3 is TGTGCCAACCCGGGACAGGGGGCAGATGGCTACACCTTC. As protein: CANPGQGADGYTF.

The V gene is TRBV2, the J gene TRBJ1-6, with 7 nucleotides matching TRBD1. Unmatched junction bases numbered 6, after V lost 7 bases and J lost 0 bases. This CDR3 has 16 residues. Germline CDR1 SNHLY, CDR2 FYNNEI. CDR3 sequence: CASTRTGGSYNSPLHF. CDR3 DNA: TGTGCCAGCACTCGGACAGGAGGCTCCTATAATTCACCCCTCCACTTT.

This clonotype has ten or more counts. This chain links TRBV13 with TRBJ2-7, with D perhaps matching TRBD2 (6 bases). From germline, CDR1 is PRHDT and CDR2 FYEKMQ (reference sequence). The CDR3 spans 16 residues. Trimming left V 5 bases short and J 1 base short, with 18 bases between. This chain's CDR3 is CASSPNRWGDSYEQYF. Here the CDR3 DNA reads TGTGCCAGCAGCCCTAATCGCTGGGGGGATTCCTACGAGCAGTACTTC. The variable domain in full, with the rest retrieved from reference TRBV13 and TRBJ2-7, is AAGVIQSPRHLIKEKRETATLKCYPIPRHDTVYWYQQGPGQDPQFLISFYEKMQSDKGSIPDRFSAQQFSDYHSELNMSSLELGDSALYFCASSPNRWGDSYEQYFGPGTRLTVT.

On this clonotype: A single base separates this from a much larger clone, so it may be a read error. This chain links TRBV4-1 with TRBJ2-2, with 8 bases aligning to TRBD1. Germline assignment: CDR1 MGHRA and CDR2 YSYEKL. With 8 bases clipped from V and 5 bases from J, the junction kept 7 bases outside the gene matches. The length of the CDR3 is 14 residues. The CDR3 sequence: CASLEDRATGELFF. DNA for the CDR3: TGCGCCAGCTTGGAGGACAGGGCTACCGGGGAGCTGTTTTTT.

There are many counts of this clonotype. J is TRBJ2-3 and V is TRBV7-2, with D perhaps matching TRBD2 (6 bases). CDR3 length: 17 amino acids. The germline CDR1 and CDR2 sequences are SGHTA and FQGNSA. Trimming removed 5 bases from V and 2 bases from J, with 20 bases in between. The CDR3 DNA follows: TGTGCCAGCAGCGTCTCCGCGGGACTTGGGATCACAGATACGCAGTATTTT. Residues: CASSVSAGLGITDTQYF.

This clonotype was recorded many times. The CDR3 region is CASSLGIPGNYGYTF. The CDR3 bases are TGTGCCAGCAGCTTGGGGATTCCTGGGAACTATGGCTACACCTTC. This chain joins TRBV5-6 and TRBJ1-2; D is unclear. V was shortened by 0 bases and J by 2 bases, with 11 bases between the two germline ends. The germline V gene encodes CDR1 SGHDT and CDR2 YYEEEE. The CDR3 runs 15 residues. The complete variable domain, with remaining parts taken from reference TRBV5-6 and TRBJ1-2, reads DAGVTQSPTHLIKTRGQQVTLRCSPKSGHDTVSWYQQALGQGPQFIFQYYEEEERQRGNFPDRFSGHQFPNYSSELNVNALLLGDSALYLCASSLGIPGNYGYTFGSGTRLTVV.

This clonotype was counted a single time. This chain links TRBV7-9 with TRBJ1-1; the D is unclear. CDR3 size: 14 residues. V lost 3 bases, J lost 1 base, and 9 bases lay in between. The germline V gene has CDR1 SEHNR and CDR2 FQNEAQ (reference sequence). The CDR3 loop reads CASSFHTGNTEAFF. Written as DNA, the CDR3 is TGTGCCAGCAGCTTTCACACGGGGAACACTGAAGCTTTCTTT.

In this sample, this clonotype turned up many times. The CDR3: CATSDSGVRGQKYNEQFF. Written as DNA, the CDR3 is TGTGCCACCAGTGATTCGGGAGTTCGGGGACAGAAGTACAATGAGCAGTTCTTC. The rearrangement links TRBV24-1 to TRBJ2-1; TRBD1 is a possible D gene (7 bases). Germline V lookup: CDR1 KGHDR, CDR2 SFDVKD. This CDR3 region has 18 residues. The V gene lost 2 bases and the J gene lost 4 bases, with 20 bases spanning the gap.

This clonotype occurred a few times. V and J are TRBV7-2 and TRBJ1-1; D is undetermined. This CDR3 comprises 11 residues. Between the trimmed V and J ends, which lost 4 bases and 5 bases, there was a span of 5 bases. Per germline, CDR1 SGHTA and CDR2 FQGNSA. CDR3 in amino acids: CASSSHTEAFF. Written as DNA, the CDR3 is TGTGCCAGCAGCTCCCATACTGAAGCTTTCTTT. Full variable domain (rest looked up from reference TRBV7-2 and TRBJ1-1): GAGVSQSPSNKVTEKGKDVELRCDPISGHTALYWYRQSLGQGLEFLIYFQGNSAPDKSGLPSDRFSAERTGGSVSTLTIQRTQQEDSAVYLCASSSHTEAFFGQGTRLTVV.

This clonotype was detected many times. The rearrangement joins TRBV14 to TRBJ2-2; D possibly matches TRBD1 or TRBD2 (5 bases each). Germline V CDR1 and CDR2: SGHDN, FVKESK. Trimming removed 4 bases from V and 0 bases from J, with 15 bases in between. This CDR3 has 17 residues. The CDR3 DNA reads as TGTGCCAGCAGCCTCCGTTTCGGGGCCACGAACACCGGGGAGCTGTTTTTT. This encodes CASSLRFGATNTGELFF.

V gene TRBV24-1 combines with J gene TRBJ2-3, with D possibly being TRBD1 (6 bases). V was shortened by 9 bases and J by 2 bases, with 20 bases between the two germline ends. The CDR3 covers 16 residues. The germline V gene has CDR1 KGHDR and CDR2 SFDVKD. CDR3 loop: CATSPSGTQHTDTQYF. The CDR3 DNA sequence: TGTGCCACCTCCCCTTCCGGGACACAACACACAGATACGCAGTATTTT.

This clonotype appeared many times. This chain connects TRBV6-1 to TRBJ2-1, with no clear D. Germline-derived CDR1 and CDR2 are MNHNS and SASEGT. The CDR3 is 13 residues long. V was trimmed by 6 bases and J by 6 bases, leaving 12 bases between them. CDR3 residues: CASRHGPSNEQFF. CDR3 coding DNA: TGTGCCAGCAGACACGGACCGAGCAATGAGCAGTTCTTC.

This clonotype was seen many times. The V gene is TRBV11-2, the J gene TRBJ2-7; 7 bases map to TRBD2. V dropped 3 bases and J dropped 5; count of bases not matched to a gene: 10. The CDR3 totals 15 residues. Germline lookup yields CDR1 SGHAT and CDR2 FQNNGV. DNA for the CDR3: TGTGCCAGCAGCTTGGAGGGGCTAGCGGCTAACGAGCAGTACTTC. This codes for CASSLEGLAANEQYF.

This clonotype was counted between two and nine times. The genes are TRBV29-1 and TRBJ1-2, with 12 bases aligning to TRBD1. The length of the CDR3 is 17 residues. From germline, CDR1 is SQVTM and CDR2 ANQGSEA. J lost 2 bases, V lost 4 bases, and 11 bases had no gene match. This chain's CDR3 is CSVVSKGQGAQNYGYTF. Written as DNA, the CDR3 is TGCAGCGTTGTAAGCAAGGGACAGGGGGCGCAAAACTATGGCTACACCTTC.

This rearrangement joins TRBV2 to TRBJ2-3; TRBD2 matches at 11 bases. Unmatched junction bases numbered 1, after V lost 3 bases and J lost 5 bases. Germline lookup yields CDR1 SNHLY and CDR2 FYNNEI. CDR3 length: 14 residues. The CDR3 loop reads CASSEGLAEDTQYF. CDR3 DNA sequence: TGTGCCAGCAGTGAGGGACTAGCGGAAGATACGCAGTATTTT.

With regard to this clonotype: Since a much larger clone is just one base distant, this may be a read error. This chain uses TRBV5-1 with TRBJ2-7; the D gene is possibly TRBD2 (7 bases). CDR1 and CDR2 (germline): SGHRS, YFSETQ. V dropped 4 bases and J dropped 0 bases, with 20 bases sitting between them. The CDR3 is 17 residues long. The CDR3 is CASSKARGEGFSYEQYF. The CDR3 coding sequence is TGCGCCAGCAGCAAAGCGAGGGGGGAGGGTTTCTCCTACGAGCAGTACTTC.